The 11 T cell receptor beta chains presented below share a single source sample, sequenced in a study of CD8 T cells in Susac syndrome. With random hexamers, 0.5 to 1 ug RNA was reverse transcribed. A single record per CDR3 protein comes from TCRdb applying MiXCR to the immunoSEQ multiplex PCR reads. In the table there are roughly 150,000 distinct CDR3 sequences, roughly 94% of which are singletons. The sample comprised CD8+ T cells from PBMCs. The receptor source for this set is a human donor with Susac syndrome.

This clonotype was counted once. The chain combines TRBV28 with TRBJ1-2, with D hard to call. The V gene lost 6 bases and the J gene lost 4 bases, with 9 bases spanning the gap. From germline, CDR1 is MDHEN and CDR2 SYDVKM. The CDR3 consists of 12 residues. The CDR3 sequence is CASRPGAYGYTF. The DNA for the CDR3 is TGTGCCAGCAGACCCGGTGCCTATGGCTACACCTTC.

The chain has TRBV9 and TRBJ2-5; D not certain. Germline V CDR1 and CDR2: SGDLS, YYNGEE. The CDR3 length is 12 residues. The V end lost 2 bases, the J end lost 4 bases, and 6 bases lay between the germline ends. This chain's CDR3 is CASSVPGETQYF. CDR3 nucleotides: TGTGCCAGCAGCGTTCCGGGAGAGACCCAGTACTTC.

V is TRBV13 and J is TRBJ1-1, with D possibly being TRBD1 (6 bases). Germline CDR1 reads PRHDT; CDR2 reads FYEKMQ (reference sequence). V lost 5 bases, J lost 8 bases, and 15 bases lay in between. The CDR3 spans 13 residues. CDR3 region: CASSKLQGAEAFF. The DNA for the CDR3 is TGTGCCAGCAGCAAGCTACAGGGTGCCGAAGCTTTCTTT.

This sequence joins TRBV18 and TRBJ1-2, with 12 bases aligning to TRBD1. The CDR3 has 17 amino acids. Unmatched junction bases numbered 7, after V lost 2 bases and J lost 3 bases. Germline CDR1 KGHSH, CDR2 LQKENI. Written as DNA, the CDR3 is TGTGCCAGCTCACCAGGGACAGGGGGCGCGGAGTACTATGGCTACACCTTC. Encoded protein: CASSPGTGGAEYYGYTF.

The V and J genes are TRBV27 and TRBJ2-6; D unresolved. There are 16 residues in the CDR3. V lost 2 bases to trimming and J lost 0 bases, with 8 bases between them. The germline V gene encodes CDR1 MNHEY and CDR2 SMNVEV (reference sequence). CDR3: CASSLGLLSGANVLTF. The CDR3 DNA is TGTGCCAGCAGTTTAGGGCTACTCTCTGGGGCCAACGTCCTGACTTTC.

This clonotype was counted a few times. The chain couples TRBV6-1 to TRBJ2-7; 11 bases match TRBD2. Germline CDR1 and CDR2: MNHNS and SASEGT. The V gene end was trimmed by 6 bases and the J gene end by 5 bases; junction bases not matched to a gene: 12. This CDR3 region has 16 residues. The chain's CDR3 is CASSTLGLAVEDEQYF. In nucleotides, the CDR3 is TGTGCCAGCAGCACCCTGGGACTAGCGGTAGAGGACGAGCAGTACTTC.

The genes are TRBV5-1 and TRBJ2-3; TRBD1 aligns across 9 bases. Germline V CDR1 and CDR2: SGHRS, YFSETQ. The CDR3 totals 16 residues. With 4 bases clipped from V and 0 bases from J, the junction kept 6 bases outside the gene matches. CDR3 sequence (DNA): TGCGCCAGCAGCCTGGGGACAGGGCGAAGCACAGATACGCAGTATTTT. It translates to CASSLGTGRSTDTQYF.

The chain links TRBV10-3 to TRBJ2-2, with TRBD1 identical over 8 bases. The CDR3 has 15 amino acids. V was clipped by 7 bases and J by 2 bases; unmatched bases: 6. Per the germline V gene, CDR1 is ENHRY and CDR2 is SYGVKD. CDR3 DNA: TGTGCCATCACCCCTGGGACAGGAAACACCGGGGAGCTGTTTTTT. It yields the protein CAITPGTGNTGELFF.

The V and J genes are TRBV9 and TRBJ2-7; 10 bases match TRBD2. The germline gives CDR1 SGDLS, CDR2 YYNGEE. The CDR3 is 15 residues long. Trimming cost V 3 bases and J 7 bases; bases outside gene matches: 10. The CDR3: CASSETGTSVREQYF. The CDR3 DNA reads TGTGCCAGCAGCGAGACCGGGACTAGCGTGCGGGAGCAGTACTTC.

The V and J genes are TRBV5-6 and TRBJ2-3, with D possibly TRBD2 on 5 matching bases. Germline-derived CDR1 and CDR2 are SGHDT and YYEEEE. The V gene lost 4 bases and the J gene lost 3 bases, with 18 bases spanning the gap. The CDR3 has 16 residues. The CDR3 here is CASSSSYREQTDTQYF. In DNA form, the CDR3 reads TGTGCCAGCAGCAGCTCGTACCGGGAACAGACAGATACGCAGTATTTT.

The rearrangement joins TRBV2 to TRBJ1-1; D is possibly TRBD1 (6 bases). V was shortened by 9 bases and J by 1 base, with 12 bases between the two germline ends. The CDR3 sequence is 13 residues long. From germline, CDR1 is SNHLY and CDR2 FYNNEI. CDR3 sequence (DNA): TGTGCCAGGTGGTCGGGGGCGAACACTGAAGCTTTCTTT. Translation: CARWSGANTEAFF.